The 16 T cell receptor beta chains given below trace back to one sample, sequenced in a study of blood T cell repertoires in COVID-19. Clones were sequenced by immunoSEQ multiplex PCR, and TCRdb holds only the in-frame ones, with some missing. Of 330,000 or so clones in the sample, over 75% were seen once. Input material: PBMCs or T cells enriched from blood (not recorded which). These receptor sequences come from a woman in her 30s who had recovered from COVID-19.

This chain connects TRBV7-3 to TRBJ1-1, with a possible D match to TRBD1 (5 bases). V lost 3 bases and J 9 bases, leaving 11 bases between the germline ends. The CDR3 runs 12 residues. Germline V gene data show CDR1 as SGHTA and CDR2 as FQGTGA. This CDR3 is CASSLTEPQAFF. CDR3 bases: TGTGCCAGCAGCTTGACAGAACCTCAAGCTTTCTTT. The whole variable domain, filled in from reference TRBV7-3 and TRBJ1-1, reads GAGVSQTPSNKVTEKGKYVELRCDPISGHTALYWYRQSLGQGPEFLIYFQGTGAADDSGLPNDRFFAVRPEGSVSTLKIQRTERGDSAVYLCASSLTEPQAFFGQGTRLTVV.

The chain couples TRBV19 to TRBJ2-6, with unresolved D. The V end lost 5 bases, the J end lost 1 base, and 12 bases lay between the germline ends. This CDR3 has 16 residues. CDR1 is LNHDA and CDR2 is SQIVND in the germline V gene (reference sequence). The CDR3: CASSQVPLSGANVLTF. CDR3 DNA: TGTGCCAGTAGTCAGGTCCCACTGTCTGGGGCCAACGTCCTGACTTTC.

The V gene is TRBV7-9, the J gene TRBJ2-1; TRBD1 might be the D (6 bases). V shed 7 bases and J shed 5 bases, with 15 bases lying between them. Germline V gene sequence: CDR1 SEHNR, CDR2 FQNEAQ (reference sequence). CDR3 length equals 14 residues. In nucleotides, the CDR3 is TGTGCCAGCAAGGGACAATCGGGGCACAATGAGCAGTTCTTC. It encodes CASKGQSGHNEQFF.

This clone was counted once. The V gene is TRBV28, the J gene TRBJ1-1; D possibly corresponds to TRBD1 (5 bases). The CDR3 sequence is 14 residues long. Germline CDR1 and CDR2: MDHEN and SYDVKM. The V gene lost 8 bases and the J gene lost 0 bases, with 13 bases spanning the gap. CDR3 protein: CASGRGPLNTEAFF. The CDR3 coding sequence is TGTGCCAGCGGGCGGGGACCGCTGAACACTGAAGCTTTCTTT.

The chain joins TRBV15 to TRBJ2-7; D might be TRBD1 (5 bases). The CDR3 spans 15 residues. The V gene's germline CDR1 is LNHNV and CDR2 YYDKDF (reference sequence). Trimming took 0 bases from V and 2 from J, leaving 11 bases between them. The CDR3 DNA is TGTGCCACCAGCAGAGATCGACAGCCCGCCTACGAGCAGTACTTC. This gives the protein CATSRDRQPAYEQYF. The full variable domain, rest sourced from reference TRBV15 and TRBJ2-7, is DAMVIQNPRYQVTQFGKPVTLSCSQTLNHNVMYWYQQKSSQAPKLLFHYYDKDFNNEADTPDNFQSRRPNTSFCFLDIRSPGLGDTAMYLCATSRDRQPAYEQYFGPGTRLTVT.

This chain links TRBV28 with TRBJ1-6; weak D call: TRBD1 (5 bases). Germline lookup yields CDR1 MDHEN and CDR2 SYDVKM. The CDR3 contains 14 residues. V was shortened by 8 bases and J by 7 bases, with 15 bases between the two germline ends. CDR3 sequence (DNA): TGTGCCAGCGGCACGCAGGGTACGAATTCACCCCTCCACTTT. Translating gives CASGTQGTNSPLHF. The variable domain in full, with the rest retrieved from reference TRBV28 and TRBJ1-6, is DVKVTQSSRYLVKRTGEKVFLECVQDMDHENMFWYRQDPGLGLRLIYFSYDVKMKEKGDIPEGYSVSREKKERFSLILESASTNQTSMYLCASGTQGTNSPLHFGNGTRLTVT.

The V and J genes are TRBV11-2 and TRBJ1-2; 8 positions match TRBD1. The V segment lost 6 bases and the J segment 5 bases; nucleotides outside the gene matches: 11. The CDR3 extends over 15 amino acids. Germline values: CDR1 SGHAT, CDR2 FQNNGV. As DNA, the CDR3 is TGTGCCAGCAGGCCCTTGGACAGGGATAGGTATGGCTACACCTTC. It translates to CASRPLDRDRYGYTF.

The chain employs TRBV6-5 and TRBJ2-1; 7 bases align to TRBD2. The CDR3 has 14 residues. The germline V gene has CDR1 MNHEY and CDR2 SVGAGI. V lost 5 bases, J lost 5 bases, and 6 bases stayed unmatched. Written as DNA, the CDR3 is TGTGCCAGCAGTCGGGGGGAGGGACACAATGAGCAGTTCTTC. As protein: CASSRGEGHNEQFF.

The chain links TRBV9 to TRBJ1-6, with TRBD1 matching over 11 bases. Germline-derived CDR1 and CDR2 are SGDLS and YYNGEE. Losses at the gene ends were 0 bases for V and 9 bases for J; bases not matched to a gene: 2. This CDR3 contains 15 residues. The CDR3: CASSVVGQGGSPLHF. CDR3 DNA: TGTGCCAGCAGCGTAGTGGGACAGGGGGGTTCACCCCTCCACTTT.

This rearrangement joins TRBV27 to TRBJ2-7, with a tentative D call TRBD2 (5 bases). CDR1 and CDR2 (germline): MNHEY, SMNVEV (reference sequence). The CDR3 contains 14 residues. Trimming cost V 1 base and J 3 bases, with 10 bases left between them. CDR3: CASSLFTDYYEQYF. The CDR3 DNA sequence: TGTGCCAGCAGTTTATTTACAGACTACTACGAGCAGTACTTC.

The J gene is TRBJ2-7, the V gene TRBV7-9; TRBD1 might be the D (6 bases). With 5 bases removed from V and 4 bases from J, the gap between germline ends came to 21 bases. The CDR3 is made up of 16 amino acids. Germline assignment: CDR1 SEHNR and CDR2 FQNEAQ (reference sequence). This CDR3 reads CASSPKDSAAVYEQYF. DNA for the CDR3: TGTGCCAGCAGCCCTAAGGACAGTGCCGCGGTATACGAGCAGTACTTC.

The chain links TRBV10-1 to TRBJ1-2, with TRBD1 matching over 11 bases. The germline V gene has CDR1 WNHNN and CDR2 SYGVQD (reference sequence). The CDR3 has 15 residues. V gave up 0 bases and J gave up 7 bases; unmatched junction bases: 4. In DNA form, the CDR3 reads TGCGCCAGCAGTGAGTCCCGGACAGGGGGCTTTGGCTACACCTTC. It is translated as CASSESRTGGFGYTF.

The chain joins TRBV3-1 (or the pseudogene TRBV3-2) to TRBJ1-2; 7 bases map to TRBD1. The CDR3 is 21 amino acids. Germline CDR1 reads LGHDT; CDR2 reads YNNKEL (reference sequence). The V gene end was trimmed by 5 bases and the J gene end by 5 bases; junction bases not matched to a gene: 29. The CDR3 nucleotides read TGTGCCAGCAGCGCCCTAACCCCATTTTCTCCAGGGGGGTTCCGAAAGTATGGCTACACCTTC. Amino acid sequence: CASSALTPFSPGGFRKYGYTF.

The CDR3 sequence is CASSEGRLLPNQPQHF. DNA of the CDR3: TGTGCCAGCAGTGAGGGGCGGCTCCTTCCGAATCAGCCCCAGCATTTT. The chain uses TRBV2 and TRBJ1-5; the D gene is possibly TRBD1 (5 bases). CDR1 is SNHLY and CDR2 is FYNNEI in the germline V gene. This CDR3 is built from 16 residues. V was cut by 3 bases and J by 4 bases, with 16 bases left in between.

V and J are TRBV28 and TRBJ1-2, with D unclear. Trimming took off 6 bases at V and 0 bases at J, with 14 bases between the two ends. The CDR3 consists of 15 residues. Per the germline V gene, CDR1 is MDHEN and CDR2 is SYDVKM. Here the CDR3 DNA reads TGTGCCAGCAGAGCAGGCCCCCCTGCTAACTATGGCTACACCTTC. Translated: CASRAGPPANYGYTF.

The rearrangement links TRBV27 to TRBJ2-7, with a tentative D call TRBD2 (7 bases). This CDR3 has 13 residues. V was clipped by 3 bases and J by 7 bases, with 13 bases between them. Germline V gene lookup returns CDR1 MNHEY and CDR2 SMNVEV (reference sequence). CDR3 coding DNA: TGTGCCAGCAGTTTCGGGGGGCCGACTGAGCAGTACTTC. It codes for CASSFGGPTEQYF.